A selection of T cell receptor beta chains follows, all from one sample in a study of T cells expressing NK-cell markers. TCRdb reworked the 5' RACE reads into one entry per CDR3 protein, no DNA. Its table lists roughly 430,000 distinct CDR3 sequences. Material: blood T cells: a sorted CD56 or NKG2C T cell subset, CD4+ or CD8+ T cells, or bulk PBMC T cells (not recorded which). These receptors all stem from a woman between 18 and 75 years old in good health. Each CDR3 is given with its conserved first and last residue. The order of the fields is CDR3 protein, V gene, J gene.

CASSGQGGTNYGYTF	TRBV7-2	TRBJ1-2
CASSLPDGASTDTQYF	TRBV5-1	TRBJ2-3
CASSLSRGELFF	TRBV5-1	TRBJ2-2
CASSRQGSETQYF	TRBV27	TRBJ2-5
CSGWGLDGSDTQYF	TRBV29-1	TRBJ2-3
CASSQRLVGDTQYF	TRBV3-1	TRBJ2-3
CASSHSGRENSYEQYF	TRBV9	TRBJ2-7
CASSYGTGREKLFF	TRBV6-5	TRBJ1-4
CASSQRQGGAYNSPLHF	TRBV4-1	TRBJ1-6
CASSPFRREGTQYF	TRBV18	TRBJ2-5
CASGTKLLDYGYTF	TRBV12-3/TRBV12-4	TRBJ1-2
CSVEGIRNEQFF	TRBV29-1	TRBJ2-1
CASSSGLAGAGELFF	TRBV7-3	TRBJ2-2
CASSPGTGVYEQYF	TRBV27	TRBJ2-7
CASSWGTATGELFF	TRBV12-3/TRBV12-4	TRBJ2-2
CASSLGFSGSSYNEQFF	TRBV7-9	TRBJ2-1
CASSDAKNYGYTF	TRBV6-1	TRBJ1-2
CASSLSLAGPYNEQFF	TRBV7-9	TRBJ2-1
CASSFLGTNELFF	TRBV7-7	TRBJ2-2
CASSRPTGEYNEQFF	TRBV4-2	TRBJ2-1
CATSRTQGGGYTF	TRBV15	TRBJ1-2
CATSRVRTGNSPLHF	TRBV15	TRBJ1-6
CASSSRDRGYSAYNEQFF	TRBV4-1	TRBJ2-1
CAISIGHTYEQYF	TRBV2	TRBJ2-7
CSVQGNGNTIYF	TRBV29-1	TRBJ1-3
CASSPSPDRAVLHF	TRBV9	TRBJ1-6
CASRGLGPEAFF	TRBV6-5	TRBJ1-1
CASSLVGAGAIEQFF	TRBV11-2	TRBJ2-1
CASSLVQSSEAFF	TRBV28	TRBJ1-1
CASSLGGLAHYNEQFF	TRBV11-3	TRBJ2-1
CASSSAFGGSNTEAFF	TRBV28	TRBJ1-1
CASSPSGTVIYNEQFF	TRBV7-2	TRBJ2-1
CASSPVGDEAFF	TRBV18	TRBJ1-1
CASSQKSGSFHHGYTF	TRBV5-8	TRBJ1-2
CASSPYGQEMSTDTQYF	TRBV7-2	TRBJ2-3
CASSSHSTDTQYF	TRBV11-3	TRBJ2-3
CASQQGTRSNQPQHF	TRBV19	TRBJ1-5
CASSLAGERTEAFF	TRBV5-1	TRBJ1-1
CAIGTSGNNEQFF	TRBV10-3	TRBJ2-1
CASSFPPAQYF	TRBV7-8	TRBJ2-5
CATSDRPTDTQYF	TRBV24-1	TRBJ2-3
CASSLAWETQYF	TRBV12-3/TRBV12-4	TRBJ2-5
CASSSVKGEAFF	TRBV7-3	TRBJ1-1
CASSQDALVGTDTQYF	TRBV4-3	TRBJ2-3
CASSPGQQTFTGELFF	TRBV12-3/TRBV12-4	TRBJ2-2
CASSDSRGVSVDGYTF	TRBV6-4	TRBJ1-2
CASSKKAGGFNEQFF	TRBV7-3	TRBJ2-1
CAISEGTSGTYNEQFF	TRBV10-3	TRBJ2-1
CASSYLKPGRERNSPLHF	TRBV5-6	TRBJ1-6
CASSDVDGEAFF	TRBV6-4	TRBJ1-1
CASSPDRETQYF	TRBV7-3	TRBJ2-5
CASSQTPGGSGANVLTF	TRBV4-3	TRBJ2-6